This T cell receptor beta chain derives from a study of cytomegalovirus exposure and HLA in healthy donors. Study-wide background: Unique TCRs numbering 75 million to 95 million, obtained from HLA-typed donors, made up an early data release.

Study-wide points: Versus the roughly 670-donor mean, an Asian-associated ancestry cluster reportedly showed fewer N-insertions in a later analysis. Presence/absence analysis assumed near-uniform sequencing depth across donors.

On this clone: Its cognate antigen is unknown.

PCR was performed using 60 Vbeta and 13 Jbeta primers. Assay used: immunoSEQ multiplex PCR; TCRdb lists only in-frame clones, some missing. The sample carries fewer than 100,000 clones, around 81% recorded once. The CDR3 contains 11 residues. The V gene's germline CDR1 is SQVTM and CDR2 ANQGSEA. Sample: PBMCs. The chain has TRBV29-1 and TRBJ2-2; D unresolved. The TCR originated in a male donor in good health and CMV-seronegative. CDR3 residues: CTYSNTGELFF. In nucleotides, the CDR3 is TGCACTTATTCGAACACCGGGGAGCTGTTTTTT.